This T cell receptor beta chain stems from a study of blood T cell repertoires in COVID-19. Study at large: PBMCs, B-cell-depleted T cells, or T cells were the source of the cDNA or gDNA that made up the material.

Generated by immunoSEQ multiplex PCR, the TCRdb table keeps only in-frame clones and is missing some. The sample yields roughly 40,000 clones, about 85% seen once. This clonotype originated in a man aged 45-65 years in a cohort sampled during active COVID-19. The sample consisted of peripheral blood.

The CDR3 region has the DNA TGTGCCAGCAGCTTAGATTCCACGGGAAATGAGCAGTTCTTC. Translation gives CASSLDSTGNEQFF. The V gene is TRBV7-2, the J gene TRBJ2-1; D is perhaps TRBD2 (5 bases). The CDR3 has 14 amino acids. Germline V gene data show CDR1 as SGHTA and CDR2 as FQGNSA. Trimming cost V 1 base and J 7 bases, with 11 bases left between them.